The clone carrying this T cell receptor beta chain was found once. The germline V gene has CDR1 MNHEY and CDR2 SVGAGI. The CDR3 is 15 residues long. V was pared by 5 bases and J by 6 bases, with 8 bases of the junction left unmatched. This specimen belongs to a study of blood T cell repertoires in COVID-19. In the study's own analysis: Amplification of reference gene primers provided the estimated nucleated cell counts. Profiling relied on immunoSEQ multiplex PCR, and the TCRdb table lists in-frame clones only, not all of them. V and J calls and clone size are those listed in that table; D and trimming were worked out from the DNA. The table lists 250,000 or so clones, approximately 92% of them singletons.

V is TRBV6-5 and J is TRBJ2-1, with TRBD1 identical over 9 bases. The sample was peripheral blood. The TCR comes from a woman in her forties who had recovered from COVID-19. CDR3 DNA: TGTGCCAGCAGTACCATACAGGGGGCCATCAATGAGCAGTTCTTC. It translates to CASSTIQGAINEQFF.